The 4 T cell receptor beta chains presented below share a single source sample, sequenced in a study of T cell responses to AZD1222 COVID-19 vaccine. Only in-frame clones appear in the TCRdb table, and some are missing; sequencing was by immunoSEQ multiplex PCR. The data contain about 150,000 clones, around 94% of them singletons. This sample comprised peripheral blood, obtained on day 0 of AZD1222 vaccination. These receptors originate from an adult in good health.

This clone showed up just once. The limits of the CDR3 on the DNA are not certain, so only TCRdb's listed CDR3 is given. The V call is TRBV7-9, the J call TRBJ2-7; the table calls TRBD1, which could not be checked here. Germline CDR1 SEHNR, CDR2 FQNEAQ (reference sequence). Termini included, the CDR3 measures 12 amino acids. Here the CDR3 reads CASSLVGQGATV.

CDR3 sequence reads: CASSPRLNSNQPQHF. The DNA for the CDR3 is TGTGCCAGCAGCCCACGACTTAATAGCAATCAGCCCCAGCATTTT. This chain joins TRBV6-4 and TRBJ1-5; D is unresolved. With 6 bases removed from V and 0 bases from J, the gap between germline ends came to 12 bases. The V gene's germline CDR1 is MRHNA and CDR2 SNTAGT. CDR3 length: 15 residues.

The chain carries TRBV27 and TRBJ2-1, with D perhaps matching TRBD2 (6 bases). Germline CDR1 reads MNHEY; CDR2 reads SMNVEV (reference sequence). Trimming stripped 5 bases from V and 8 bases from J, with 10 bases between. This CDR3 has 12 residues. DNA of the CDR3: TGTGCCAGCAGTGTGGGACTGGATGAGCAGTTCTTC. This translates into CASSVGLDEQFF.

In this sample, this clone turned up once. CDR3 protein: CASSPPASGGGNEQFF. The CDR3 bases are TGTGCCAGCTCACCACCGGCTAGCGGGGGTGGCAATGAGCAGTTCTTC. This rearrangement joins TRBV18 to TRBJ2-1; 10 nucleotides align to TRBD2. V lost 0 bases, J lost 6 bases, and 5 bases stayed unmatched. The CDR3 covers 16 residues. Germline assignment: CDR1 KGHSH and CDR2 LQKENI.